A selection of T cell receptor beta chains follows, all from one sample in a study of blood T cell repertoires in COVID-19. Sequenced by immunoSEQ multiplex PCR; TCRdb stores in-frame clones only, minus some. The sample carries fewer than 110,000 clones, over 75% recorded once. The sample taken for sequencing was peripheral blood. The receptors here all came from a human donor in a cohort sampled during active or convalescent COVID-19. Each CDR3 is given with its conserved first and last residue. The D gene is left open where the match is weak. Only part of the rows carry a size: once, few, many, or a class if the clone is expanded.

j_gene | d_gene | abundance | v_gene | CDR3aa | CDR3nt
TRBJ1-3 | NA | NA | TRBV5-5 | CASSLEGAFGNTIYF | TGTGCCAGCAGCTTGGAAGGGGCATTTGGAAACACCATATATTTT
TRBJ2-7 | NA | few | TRBV21-1 | CASSLDRGTGSYEQYF | TGTGCCAGCAGCTTGGACCGGGGGACAGGCTCCTACGAGCAGTACTTC
TRBJ2-7 | NA | NA | TRBV7-2 | CASSSDTYSYEQYF | TGTGCCAGCAGCTCAGACACATACTCCTACGAGCAGTACTTC
TRBJ1-5 | NA | NA | TRBV6-1 | CASSEAGRRRPQHF | TGTGCCAGCAGTGAAGCCGGACGGAGGAGGCCCCAGCATTTT
TRBJ1-2 | NA | few | TRBV20-1 | CSATTAYGYTF | TGCAGTGCTACGACAGCTTATGGCTACACCTTC
TRBJ2-7 | NA | NA | TRBV7-2 | CASSWVIGASNEQYF | TGTGCCAGCAGCTGGGTCATTGGAGCCTCCAACGAGCAGTACTTC
TRBJ1-2 | NA | NA | TRBV29-1 | CSGQENGYTF | TGCAGCGGACAGGAAAATGGCTACACCTTC
TRBJ2-7 | TRBD1 | NA | TRBV2 | CASSGQGIYEQYF | TGTGCCAGCAGTGGACAGGGAATATACGAGCAGTACTTC
TRBJ2-5 | NA | NA | TRBV10-3 | CAISESTRRGGETQYF | TGTGCCATCAGTGAGTCGACTAGGCGGGGTGGAGAGACCCAGTACTTC
TRBJ2-7 | NA | NA | TRBV11-3 | CASSPGWQGRYEQYF | TGTGCCAGCTCACCTGGTTGGCAGGGAAGGTACGAGCAGTACTTC
TRBJ2-5 | TRBD2 | few | TRBV19 | CASSFSGGPRETQYF | TGTGCCAGTAGTTTTAGCGGGGGCCCTAGGGAGACCCAGTACTTC
TRBJ2-1 | NA | NA | TRBV5-6 | CASSYGSIYNEQFF | TGTGCCAGCAGCTACGGGTCGATCTACAATGAGCAGTTCTTC
TRBJ2-1 | NA | NA | TRBV19 | CASSIGTSKGNEQFF | TGTGCCAGTAGTATCGGAACTAGTAAGGGCAATGAGCAGTTCTTC
TRBJ1-1 | NA | NA | TRBV7-9 | CASRPLDSYTEAFF | TGTGCCAGCAGGCCGCTCGACAGTTACACTGAAGCTTTCTTT
TRBJ1-2 | NA | NA | TRBV6-5 | CASRTTGFYGYTF | TGTGCCAGCAGAACAACAGGGTTCTATGGCTACACCTTC
TRBJ2-2 | NA | NA | TRBV3-1/TRBV3-2 | CASSHRPGTGELFF | TGTGCCAGCAGCCACAGACCAGGAACCGGGGAGCTGTTTTTT
TRBJ1-1 | TRBD1 | NA | TRBV4-1 | CASSQGFQGVNTEAFF | TGCGCCAGCAGCCAAGGGTTTCAGGGGGTGAACACTGAAGCTTTCTTT
TRBJ1-6 | NA | NA | TRBV5-5 | CASSEQPNSPLHF | TGTGCCAGCAGCGAACAGCCGAATTCACCCCTCCACTTT
TRBJ1-6 | NA | NA | TRBV5-5 | CASSPSAVPNSPLHF | TGTGCCAGCAGCCCCTCCGCGGTGCCCAATTCACCCCTCCACTTT
TRBJ2-1 | TRBD2 | NA | TRBV4-2 | CASSQELAGALSYNEQFF | TGTGCCAGCAGCCAGGAACTAGCGGGGGCCCTCTCCTACAATGAGCAGTTCTTC
TRBJ1-1 | TRBD1 | NA | TRBV19 | CASSPGTAIAEAFF | TGTGCCAGTAGTCCGGGGACAGCGATCGCTGAAGCTTTCTTT
TRBJ1-2 | TRBD1 | NA | TRBV6-5 | CASRDGTEHGYTF | TGTGCCAGCAGAGACGGGACAGAGCATGGCTACACCTTC
TRBJ2-7 | NA | NA | TRBV20-1 | CSARGTRVVYF | TGCAGTGCTAGAGGAACCAGGGTGGTGTACTTC
TRBJ2-3 | TRBD1 | NA | TRBV2 | CASIGQGAPDTQYF | TGTGCCAGCATTGGACAGGGGGCCCCAGATACGCAGTATTTT
TRBJ2-1 | TRBD1 | NA | TRBV4-2 | CASSQDGTENNEQFF | TGTGCCAGCAGCCAAGACGGGACAGAGAACAATGAGCAGTTCTTC
TRBJ1-2 | NA | NA | TRBV6-5 | CASSYSGGNFYGYTF | TGTGCCAGCAGTTACTCGGGGGGGAACTTCTATGGCTACACCTTC
TRBJ2-2 | TRBD1 | NA | TRBV27 | CASRRTGVGELFF | TGTGCCAGCAGGAGAACAGGGGTCGGGGAGCTGTTTTTT